These 20 T cell receptor beta chains were sequenced from one sample in a study of blood T cell repertoires in COVID-19. Sequencing used immunoSEQ multiplex PCR; TCRdb keeps in-frame clones, though not all of them. The sample shows a few hundred thousand clones, approximately 88% of them seen only once. Sequences were obtained from PBMCs or T cells enriched from blood (not recorded which). These receptors all come from a man aged 25 to 45 who had recovered from COVID-19.

This clone was seen only once. The V gene is TRBV9, the J gene TRBJ2-3, with 8 bases matching TRBD1. Trimming removed 3 bases from V and 3 bases from J; junction bases left unmatched: 9. From germline, CDR1 is SGDLS and CDR2 YYNGEE. The CDR3 sequence is 16 residues long. CDR3 sequence reads: CASSAQGAGETDTQYF. For the CDR3, the DNA is TGTGCCAGCAGCGCTCAGGGGGCAGGAGAAACAGATACGCAGTATTTT.

The chain links TRBV5-6 to TRBJ1-1; D is unclear. Trimming left V 4 bases short and J 3 bases short, with 7 bases between. The CDR3 is made up of 12 amino acids. Per germline, CDR1 SGHDT and CDR2 YYEEEE. The CDR3 region is CASSRQDTEAFF. CDR3 nucleotide sequence: TGTGCCAGCAGCAGACAAGACACTGAAGCTTTCTTT.

This chain connects TRBV6-5 to TRBJ2-7; 7 bases line up with TRBD1. Germline CDR1 MNHEY, CDR2 SVGAGI. The V and J ends lost 7 bases and 3 bases, in that order; junction bases with no gene match: 12. The CDR3 spans 15 residues. CDR3 protein: CASTLDRERLYEQYF. The CDR3 DNA reads TGTGCCAGCACCTTAGACAGGGAACGACTCTACGAGCAGTACTTC.

This chain links TRBV14 with TRBJ2-3; TRBD2 aligns across 10 bases. J gave up 6 bases and V 6 bases, and 9 bases lay outside the gene matches. Germline V gene data show CDR1 as SGHDN and CDR2 as FVKESK. The CDR3 sequence is 15 residues long. The CDR3 DNA reads TGTGCCAGCAGGCCCCTTAGCGGGGGGTTTGATACGCAGTATTTT. It translates to CASRPLSGGFDTQYF.

The rearrangement joins TRBV11-3 to TRBJ2-7; 9 nucleotides line up with TRBD1. The V gene's germline CDR1 is SGHNT and CDR2 YENEEA. The CDR3 runs to 17 residues. Losses at the gene ends were 3 bases for V and 3 bases for J; bases not matched to a gene: 12. Here the CDR3 reads CASSFKYKRGQGYEQYF. CDR3 sequence (DNA): TGTGCCAGCAGCTTTAAATACAAAAGGGGACAGGGCTACGAGCAGTACTTC.

The chain has TRBV5-4 and TRBJ2-1, with 14 bases matching TRBD2. There are 15 residues in the CDR3. The J segment lost 8 bases and the V segment lost 3 bases, leaving 4 bases of the junction unmatched. Per germline, CDR1 SGHNT and CDR2 YYREEE (reference sequence). The DNA for the CDR3 is TGTGCCAGCAGCTATGGACTAGCGGGGGGCTATGAGCAGTTCTTC. Protein: CASSYGLAGGYEQFF.

This sequence joins TRBV27 and TRBJ2-7; tentative D call: TRBD1 (6 bases). There are 15 residues in the CDR3. The germline V gene encodes CDR1 MNHEY and CDR2 SMNVEV (reference sequence). V was pared by 3 bases and J by 2 bases, with 14 bases between. The chain's CDR3 is CASSFYPGQTYEQYF. The CDR3 DNA reads TGTGCCAGCAGTTTTTACCCGGGACAAACCTACGAGCAGTACTTC.

The V call is TRBV6-6, the J call TRBJ1-2; perhaps TRBD1 as D (6 bases). The CDR3 is 16 amino acids. V lost 5 bases and J lost 8, with 24 bases in between. Germline V lookup: CDR1 MNHNY, CDR2 SVGAGI (reference sequence). CDR3 region: CASSPPMTGPSGGYTF. The DNA of the CDR3 is TGTGCCAGCAGTCCTCCAATGACAGGTCCCTCGGGAGGCTACACCTTC.

V usage is TRBV11-3 and J usage is TRBJ2-1; TRBD2 matches 9 bases. Losses at the gene ends were 0 bases for V and 3 bases for J; bases not matched to a gene: 6. The CDR3 is 17 amino acids. The germline gives CDR1 SGHNT, CDR2 YENEEA. The CDR3 coding sequence is TGTGCCAGCAGCTTAGAGGGTAGCGGGGGTCGCTACAATGAGCAGTTCTTC. Its translation is CASSLEGSGGRYNEQFF.

The chain couples TRBV3-1 (or the pseudogene TRBV3-2) to TRBJ1-5, with D hard to call. The germline CDR1 and CDR2 sequences are LGHDT and YNNKEL (reference sequence). With 0 bases removed from V and 1 base from J, the gap between germline ends came to 7 bases. The CDR3 covers 15 residues. CDR3 in DNA: TGTGCCAGCAGCCAAGATGCCAGGAGCAATCAGCCCCAGCATTTT. It yields the protein CASSQDARSNQPQHF.

The chain employs TRBV19 and TRBJ1-5, with D unresolved. Germline V gene data show CDR1 as LNHDA and CDR2 as SQIVND (reference sequence). The CDR3 is 13 residues long. Between the trimmed V and J ends, which lost 3 bases and 5 bases, there was a span of 8 bases. The CDR3 loop is CASSISLYQPQHF. CDR3 nucleotides: TGTGCCAGTAGTATTTCCCTGTATCAGCCCCAGCATTTT. The variable domain in full, completed from reference TRBV19 and TRBJ1-5, reads DGGITQSPKYLFRKEGQNVTLSCEQNLNHDAMYWYRQDPGQGLRLIYYSQIVNDFQKGDIAEGYSVSREKKESFPLTVTSAQKNPTAFYLCASSISLYQPQHFGDGTRLSIL.

The gene calls are TRBV2 and TRBJ1-6; 8 bases agree with TRBD1. CDR1 is SNHLY and CDR2 is FYNNEI in the germline V gene. J lost 11 bases, V lost 2 bases, and 8 bases had no gene match. CDR3 length: 15 amino acids. CDR3 DNA sequence: TGTGCCAGCAGTGAAATGGCAGACAGGGGCACACCCCTCCACTTT. This codes for CASSEMADRGTPLHF.

The genes are TRBV6-5 and TRBJ1-6; 7 nucleotides align to TRBD1. There are 14 residues in the CDR3. The ends lost 5 bases at V and 8 bases at J; junction bases unmatched: 6. Germline V gene data show CDR1 as MNHEY and CDR2 as SVGAGI. The CDR3 region has the DNA TGTGCCAGCAGTAGACAGGGAGATTATTCACCCCTCCACTTT. Translating it yields CASSRQGDYSPLHF.

V gene TRBV7-9 combines with J gene TRBJ2-2; possibly TRBD1 for D (5 bases). Trimming stripped 2 bases from V and 5 bases from J, with 12 bases between. The CDR3 length is 15 residues. Germline V lookup: CDR1 SEHNR, CDR2 FQNEAQ (reference sequence). The CDR3 here is CASSLLGQGTGELFF. The CDR3 region has the DNA TGTGCCAGCAGCTTACTTGGGCAGGGTACCGGGGAGCTGTTTTTT.

Here the CDR3 DNA reads TGTGCCAGCAGCGGACAGGGGAATCAGCCCCAGCATTTT. Translated, it gives CASSGQGNQPQHF. The chain joins TRBV9 to TRBJ1-5; 8 bases fit TRBD1. V was clipped by 3 bases and J by 4 bases; unmatched bases: 0. The V gene's germline CDR1 is SGDLS and CDR2 YYNGEE. The CDR3 spans 13 residues.

The chain carries TRBV27 and TRBJ2-1, with 7 bases aligning to TRBD1. The CDR3 length is 15 residues. The germline CDR1 and CDR2 sequences are MNHEY and SMNVEV (reference sequence). Losses at the gene ends were 6 bases for V and 8 bases for J; bases not matched to a gene: 13. The CDR3 region is CASSPYPDRADEQFF. The CDR3 DNA sequence: TGTGCCAGCAGCCCTTACCCTGACAGGGCGGATGAGCAGTTCTTC.

The genes are TRBV3-1 (or the pseudogene TRBV3-2) and TRBJ2-1, with a possible D match to TRBD1 (6 bases). The CDR3 has 13 residues. Trimming removed 5 bases from V and 7 bases from J, with 12 bases in between. Germline V gene sequence: CDR1 LGHDT, CDR2 YNNKEL (reference sequence). CDR3: CASSFSGTNEQFF. In DNA, the CDR3 is TGTGCCAGCAGCTTTTCCGGGACAAATGAGCAGTTCTTC.

V and J are TRBV7-9 and TRBJ2-7; 8 bases are a match to TRBD2. The CDR3 sequence is 14 residues long. Germline V lookup: CDR1 SEHNR, CDR2 FQNEAQ (reference sequence). Unmatched junction bases numbered 7, after V lost 4 bases and J lost 5 bases. CDR3 protein: CASSSPGLADEQYF. DNA of the CDR3: TGTGCCAGCAGCTCCCCCGGACTAGCCGACGAGCAGTACTTC.

The genes are TRBV28 and TRBJ1-2; TRBD1 agrees at 7 bases. Losses at the gene ends were 2 bases for V and 6 bases for J; bases not matched to a gene: 6. The length of the CDR3 is 14 residues. CDR1 and CDR2 (germline): MDHEN, SYDVKM. The CDR3 DNA reads TGTGCCAGCAGTTTAGTCCCGACAGGGAATGGCTACACCTTC. The encoded protein is CASSLVPTGNGYTF.

V gene TRBV5-4 combines with J gene TRBJ2-7; TRBD2 aligns across 10 bases. Germline trimming cut 1 base from V and 3 bases from J; bases unmatched to any gene: 4. In germline, CDR1 is SGHNT, CDR2 YYREEE (reference sequence). This CDR3 has 15 residues. The CDR3 reads CASSLRSSGGYEQYF. The CDR3 DNA reads TGTGCCAGCAGCTTGAGGTCTAGCGGGGGCTACGAGCAGTACTTC.